Below, 10 T cell receptor beta chains from the same sample are listed, as sequenced in a study of PD-L1 blockade in urothelial cancer. Measured with immunoSEQ multiplex PCR; TCRdb has only the in-frame clones, and not every one. The data hold about 71,000 clones, with about 89% observed a single time. This material consisted of PBMCs, taken around atezolizumab (anti-PD-L1) treatment. The receptors come from a man aged 55-75 years with urothelial cancer.

The chain combines TRBV2 with TRBJ1-1; 8 positions match TRBD1. The CDR3 runs to 14 residues. With 4 bases clipped from V and 7 bases from J, the junction kept 8 bases outside the gene matches. From germline, CDR1 is SNHLY and CDR2 FYNNEI. The CDR3 sequence is CASSATDRGLEAFF. CDR3 in DNA: TGTGCCAGCAGTGCCACCGACAGGGGACTTGAAGCTTTCTTT.

The chain is built from TRBV7-2 and TRBJ1-3, with TRBD1 matching over 7 bases. Germline CDR1 SGHTA, CDR2 FQGNSA. The CDR3 length is 16 residues. The J segment lost 7 bases and the V segment lost 3 bases, leaving 12 bases of the junction unmatched. The CDR3 sequence is CASSFAGVGGRNTIYF. The CDR3 DNA is TGTGCCAGCAGCTTCGCAGGGGTAGGGGGCAGGAACACCATATATTTT.

The chain uses TRBV5-5 and TRBJ1-2; TRBD1 aligns across 11 bases. The CDR3 has 16 amino acids. Germline CDR1 is SGHKS and CDR2 is YYEKEE (reference sequence). V shed 0 bases, J shed 1 base, and the junction held 2 bases outside the gene matches. The CDR3 is CASSLAGTGGNYGYTF. Here the CDR3 DNA reads TGTGCCAGCAGCTTGGCCGGGACAGGGGGTAACTATGGCTACACCTTC.

The CDR3 coding sequence is TGTGCCAGCAGCTTAGTAGCGGGGGTCACAGATACGCAGTATTTT. Translated: CASSLVAGVTDTQYF. J is TRBJ2-3 and V is TRBV7-2; 9 bases match TRBD2. Germline CDR1 and CDR2: SGHTA and FQGNSA. J gave up 2 bases and V 1 base, and 1 base lay outside the gene matches. The CDR3 runs to 15 residues.

This rearrangement joins TRBV15 to TRBJ1-2; no clear D gene. The V gene lost 0 bases and the J gene lost 2 bases, with 13 bases spanning the gap. The CDR3 runs to 16 residues. Germline lookup yields CDR1 LNHNV and CDR2 YYDKDF (reference sequence). The CDR3 nucleotides are TGTGCCACCAGCAGAGATCGAGCGACGCTGAACTATGGCTACACCTTC. It specifies CATSRDRATLNYGYTF.

This clone was recorded a few times. V gene TRBV6-5 combines with J gene TRBJ1-2, with 9 bases lining up with TRBD1. V was clipped by 6 bases and J by 5 bases; unmatched bases: 4. Germline V lookup: CDR1 MNHEY, CDR2 SVGAGI. The CDR3 has 13 amino acids. DNA of the CDR3: TGTGCCAGCAGCCTTGACAGGGGGTATGGCTACACCTTC. Its protein product is CASSLDRGYGYTF.

This chain uses TRBV5-1 with TRBJ2-7, with TRBD1 as a possible D gene (6 bases). The ends were cut back, 4 bases at V and 3 bases at J, with 17 bases in the middle. Germline V lookup: CDR1 SGHRS, CDR2 YFSETQ. This CDR3 has 15 amino acids. In DNA form, the CDR3 reads TGCGCCAGCAGCCCGCGAGGGGGAATCAGCTACGAGCAGTACTTC. Residues: CASSPRGGISYEQYF.

The J gene is TRBJ2-5, the V gene TRBV19; D may be TRBD2 (6 bases). CDR1 LNHDA and CDR2 SQIVND come from the germline V gene (reference sequence). V lost 6 bases to trimming and J lost 3 bases, with 11 bases between them. This CDR3 is built from 13 residues. The CDR3 DNA reads TGTGCCAGTAGCCGGGCGGGAAAAGAGACCCAGTACTTC. Translated: CASSRAGKETQYF.

The genes are TRBV27 and TRBJ2-1, with D unclear. V was shortened by 5 bases and J by 0 bases, with 11 bases between the two germline ends. This CDR3 is 15 amino acids long. Germline CDR1 reads MNHEY; CDR2 reads SMNVEV (reference sequence). CDR3 sequence: CASSHEIGSYNEQFF. CDR3 DNA sequence: TGTGCCAGCAGTCACGAGATCGGCTCCTACAATGAGCAGTTCTTC.

This chain uses TRBV19 with TRBJ2-2, with 9 bases lining up with TRBD1. CDR3 length: 16 residues. V lost 5 bases and J lost 4; bases outside the gene matches: 8. Germline CDR1 is LNHDA and CDR2 is SQIVND (reference sequence). CDR3 DNA: TGTGCCAGTAGTCCATACAGGGGGCGAGGCACCGGGGAGCTGTTTTTT. Its protein product is CASSPYRGRGTGELFF.